This T cell receptor beta chain was identified in a study of metastatic and nonmetastatic thyroid tumors. The wider study: The comparison covered peripheral blood and tumor or nodule tissue in malignant and benign thyroid patients.

Germline loops: CDR1 SGHTA, CDR2 FQGNSA. This CDR3 has 15 amino acids. Original methodology: Clinicopathological groups differed in CDR3, with these differences serving to build a distant-metastasis classifier for papillary thyroid cancer. TCRdb reanalyzed the PCR reads via MiXCR. TCRdb's processing, not the study's, gives the V and J calls here. The table includes 13,000 to 15,000 clones, about 28% detected once. As concerns this clone: Its matching antigen is unknown. With a much larger clone just one base away, this may be a read error. Other DNA sequences in the sample encode the same CDR3.

Patients were all untreated before their thyroid surgery. Regarding the study as a whole: It was reported that TCR beta diversity was significantly higher in malignant thyroid tumors than benign nodules, in blood and tumor.

The sample taken for sequencing was blood. The chain links TRBV7-2 to TRBJ1-4; no clear D gene. This clonotype was obtained from a female donor with papillary thyroid cancer or a benign thyroid nodule (not recorded which). Some clones in this sample may be carry-over from other donors' samples. CDR3 sequence: CASSPVASTNEKLFF. DNA of the CDR3: TGTGCCAGCAGCCCCGTCGCTTCAACTAATGAGAAACTGTTTTTT.